This T cell receptor beta chain was recorded in a study of technical replicates of blood from several donors. The method was immunoSEQ multiplex PCR; TCRdb's version includes in-frame clones alone and lacks a portion of them. Of roughly 74,000 clones detected, 90% to 95% appear once; the ten largest clones hold about 0.39%. This receptor was identified in a human donor in good health. Sequencing input: T cells isolated from PBMCs.

DNA for the CDR3: TGTGCCAGCAGTCCCCCAGGGCGCTCCTACGAGCAGTACTTC. Encoded protein: CASSPPGRSYEQYF. The chain is built from TRBV2 and TRBJ2-7; TRBD1 might be the D (5 bases). Germline lookup yields CDR1 SNHLY and CDR2 FYNNEI. V shed 5 bases and J shed 0 bases, with 11 bases lying between them. The CDR3 is 14 residues long.